This T cell receptor (beta chain) was found in a study of sequential checkpoint blockade in melanoma. Study details: Patients were randomized 1:1 to nivolumab-then-ipilimumab or ipilimumab-then-nivolumab first-line. Each arm's sequence ended with maintenance nivolumab.

Data came from immunoSEQ multiplex PCR; TCRdb stores just in-frame clones and leaves some out. The sample yields tens of thousands of clones, 84% seen once. Per the germline V gene, CDR1 is LGHNA and CDR2 is YSLEER. After removal of 6 bases from V and 7 bases from J, the junction contained 4 bases not matched to a gene. The CDR3 is made up of 12 amino acids. Regarding treatment: randomized to nivolumab then ipilimumab (arm A) or the reverse (arm B). No patient had prior DNA-damaging chemotherapy. From thawed PBMCs, live CD3+CD8+ cells negative for CD19 and CD56 were sorted. Sequencing was performed on CD8+ T cells sorted from blood (inferred from file names), taken from a patient given nivolumab and ipilimumab in sequence. The genes are TRBV4-3 and TRBJ2-7; TRBD1 aligns across 9 bases. This TCR derives from a human donor with melanoma. DNA for the CDR3: TGCGCCAGCAGAGACAGGGGGGAAGAGCAGTACTTC. Its protein is CASRDRGEEQYF.